This TCR beta chain was obtained from a study of regulatory T cells in long-lasting Graves disease. Overall study results and limits: Rather than thyroid tissue, only peripheral blood underwent study. Accuracy was perhaps lowered by the small sample size.

Noted time point: newly diagnosed GD, antithyroid drugs for less than 3 months. PBMC RNA was the source of the TCR library. As for this clonotype: Its target is unknown.

There are 16 residues in the CDR3. With V trimmed by 4 bases and J by 0 bases, 3 bases remained unmatched. Looked up from germline, CDR1 is SGHTA and CDR2 is FQGTGA. Investigators prepared the TCR beta libraries by applying iRepertoire HTBI primers and Arm-PCR of CDR3 regions. TCRdb re-called the multiplex PCR reads with MiXCR, one entry per CDR3 protein. The table records a few hundred thousand distinct CDR3 sequences, approximately 15% of them present only once. This same sample was also part of a study on T cells in Graves' hyperthyroidism and ophthalmopathy.

The chain joins TRBV7-3 to TRBJ2-3, with TRBD1 identical over 11 bases. The TCR was taken from a middle-aged man with Graves disease. The sample here was peripheral blood mononuclear cells (PBMCs), taken at new diagnosis, from a patient treated with antithyroid drugs. CDR3 protein: CASSSWDRGSTDTQYF. DNA of the CDR3: TGTGCCAGCAGCTCCTGGGACAGGGGGAGCACAGATACGCAGTATTTT.